This TCR beta chain was retrieved from a study of blood T cell repertoires in COVID-19. At the level of the study: Some COVID-19 samples were acute and others convalescent; all came from the United States, Italy and Spain. T cells, B-cell-depleted T cells, or PBMCs provided the cDNA or gDNA that served as material.

Regarding this clone: The junction departs from the called germline gene at one end, perhaps through a read error.

Authors' data handling: Reference gene primers were amplified, and this amplification served to estimate nucleated cell counts. Produced via immunoSEQ multiplex PCR; TCRdb's table is partial and in-frame only. V, J and clone size are those of that table, while D and trimming were read from the DNA. The profile shows over 70,000 clones, 88% of them singletons. The sequence was collected from a woman older than 75 with acute or convalescent COVID-19. Sequencing was carried out using peripheral blood.

The CDR3 bases are TGTGCCAGCAGCCTAACCGGGGGCGGGACAGGGGGCGTCGGGACCCAGTACTTC. Translating it yields CASSLTGGGTGGVGTQYF. The chain is built from TRBV7-3 and TRBJ2-5; 12 positions match TRBD1. Germline loops: CDR1 SGHTA, CDR2 FQGTGA. The CDR3 is 18 amino acids.